These T cell receptor beta chains were read from a single sample in a study of vaccination effects on CD4 cells after COVID-19. No antigen has been identified for these receptors. Clones were read by immunoSEQ multiplex PCR, and TCRdb kept only the in-frame ones, dropping some. The table records tens of thousands of clones, around 70% of them present only once. The sample here was CD4+ T cells from PBMCs cultured with HCoV-229E spike peptides, taken before COVID-19 vaccination. The receptors derive from a human donor who received a COVID-19 vaccine. CDR3s include the opening cysteine and the closing phenylalanine or tryptophan. D genes are given only for firm matches. Not every row has a clone size; where given, it reads once, few, many or a size class.

J gene: TRBJ2-1
D gene: NA
clone size: NA
V gene: TRBV2
CDR3 protein: CASSVQGDDEQFF
CDR3 DNA: TGTGCCAGCAGTGTTCAAGGGGATGATGAGCAGTTCTTC

J gene: TRBJ2-7
D gene: NA
clone size: few
V gene: TRBV18
CDR3 protein: CASSPPGVYEQYF
CDR3 DNA: TGTGCCAGCTCACCACCAGGGGTCTACGAGCAGTACTTC

J gene: TRBJ1-6
D gene: NA
clone size: few
V gene: TRBV7-9
CDR3 protein: CASSLASGFSPLHF
CDR3 DNA: TGTGCCAGCAGCTTAGCGTCAGGGTTTTCACCCCTCCACTTT

J gene: TRBJ1-2
D gene: NA
clone size: NA
V gene: TRBV6-1
CDR3 protein: CASSDQGDYGYTF
CDR3 DNA: TGTGCCAGCAGTGACCAAGGTGACTATGGCTACACCTTC

J gene: TRBJ2-7
D gene: NA
clone size: NA
V gene: TRBV5-1
CDR3 protein: CASSPRGGSSYEQYF
CDR3 DNA: TGCGCCAGCAGTCCCAGGGGGGGGAGCTCCTACGAGCAGTACTTC

J gene: TRBJ1-1
D gene: NA
clone size: NA
V gene: TRBV19
CDR3 protein: CASSIKGGSEAFF
CDR3 DNA: TGTGCCAGTAGTATCAAGGGCGGCTCTGAAGCTTTCTTT

J gene: TRBJ1-2
D gene: NA
clone size: NA
V gene: TRBV19
CDR3 protein: CASRIPGIRRGYTF
CDR3 DNA: TGTGCCAGTAGAATTCCAGGGATACGACGTGGCTACACCTTC

J gene: TRBJ2-3
D gene: TRBD2
clone size: NA
V gene: TRBV5-1
CDR3 protein: CASSFSPLAGGPDTQYF
CDR3 DNA: TGCGCCAGCAGCTTTTCGCCCTTAGCGGGGGGGCCGGATACGCAGTATTTT

J gene: TRBJ2-7
D gene: NA
clone size: NA
V gene: TRBV7-9
CDR3 protein: CASTQGGILTYEQYF
CDR3 DNA: TGTGCCAGCACCCAGGGAGGCATACTGACCTACGAGCAGTACTTC

J gene: TRBJ1-2
D gene: TRBD1
clone size: NA
V gene: TRBV20-1
CDR3 protein: CSSRQGYGYTF
CDR3 DNA: TGCAGTTCCCGACAGGGCTATGGCTACACCTTC

J gene: TRBJ2-7
D gene: TRBD1
clone size: once
V gene: TRBV18
CDR3 protein: CASSSGTGGGNEQYF
CDR3 DNA: TGTGCCAGCTCGTCCGGGACAGGGGGCGGAAACGAGCAGTACTTC

J gene: TRBJ2-3
D gene: NA
clone size: NA
V gene: TRBV5-8
CDR3 protein: CASSPGVAANTDTQYF
CDR3 DNA: TGTGCCAGCAGCCCGGGGGTAGCGGCGAACACAGATACGCAGTATTTT

J gene: TRBJ2-5
D gene: TRBD1
clone size: NA
V gene: TRBV29-1
CDR3 protein: CSVLWTGQETQYF
CDR3 DNA: TGCAGCGTTCTTTGGACAGGGCAAGAGACCCAGTACTTC

J gene: TRBJ2-5
D gene: TRBD1
clone size: NA
V gene: TRBV5-1
CDR3 protein: CASSPQGAQETQYF
CDR3 DNA: TGCGCCAGCAGCCCCCAGGGGGCGCAGGAGACCCAGTACTTC

J gene: TRBJ1-2
D gene: NA
clone size: NA
V gene: TRBV6-1
CDR3 protein: CASSEVKGGGYGYTF
CDR3 DNA: TGTGCCAGCAGTGAGGTGAAAGGTGGGGGCTATGGCTACACCTTC

J gene: TRBJ1-2
D gene: NA
clone size: few
V gene: TRBV7-9
CDR3 protein: CASSLSLDSKTYGYTF
CDR3 DNA: TGTGCCAGCAGCTTAAGCTTGGACAGTAAGACCTATGGCTACACCTTC

J gene: TRBJ2-7
D gene: NA
clone size: NA
V gene: TRBV11-2
CDR3 protein: CASSRTQGAYEQYF
CDR3 DNA: TGTGCCAGCAGCAGAACCCAGGGAGCCTACGAGCAGTACTTC

J gene: TRBJ2-1
D gene: TRBD1
clone size: once
V gene: TRBV5-1
CDR3 protein: CASSPTGGYNEQFF
CDR3 DNA: TGCGCCAGCAGCCCCACAGGGGGATACAATGAGCAGTTCTTC

J gene: TRBJ2-7
D gene: NA
clone size: NA
V gene: TRBV27
CDR3 protein: CASSLKPGDTYEQYF
CDR3 DNA: TGTGCCAGCAGTTTAAAACCGGGCGATACCTACGAGCAGTACTTC

J gene: TRBJ2-2
D gene: TRBD1
clone size: NA
V gene: TRBV28
CDR3 protein: CASSLSWGTGGTGELFF
CDR3 DNA: TGTGCCAGCAGTTTGTCTTGGGGGACAGGGGGCACCGGGGAGCTGTTTTTT

J gene: TRBJ1-4
D gene: TRBD1
clone size: NA
V gene: TRBV30
CDR3 protein: CAWSVPVARGRVEKLFF
CDR3 DNA: TGTGCCTGGAGTGTACCGGTTGCAAGGGGGCGAGTCGAAAAACTGTTTTTT

J gene: TRBJ2-1
D gene: TRBD2
clone size: NA
V gene: TRBV4-1
CDR3 protein: CASSQPGLAVHNEQFF
CDR3 DNA: TGCGCCAGCAGCCAGCCGGGACTAGCGGTACACAATGAGCAGTTCTTC

J gene: TRBJ2-3
D gene: TRBD1
clone size: NA
V gene: TRBV5-1
CDR3 protein: CASSRTQGRTDTQYF
CDR3 DNA: TGCGCCAGCAGCCGTACACAGGGGCGGACAGATACGCAGTATTTT

J gene: TRBJ2-5
D gene: NA
clone size: NA
V gene: TRBV13
CDR3 protein: CASSLDQETQYF
CDR3 DNA: TGTGCCAGCAGCTTAGACCAAGAGACCCAGTACTTC

J gene: TRBJ1-3
D gene: NA
clone size: NA
V gene: TRBV11-2
CDR3 protein: CASSLAGGDTIYF
CDR3 DNA: TGTGCCAGCAGCTTAGCCGGGGGAGACACCATATATTTT

J gene: TRBJ2-7
D gene: TRBD1
clone size: NA
V gene: TRBV13
CDR3 protein: CASSFETGARPNYEQYF
CDR3 DNA: TGTGCCAGCAGCTTTGAAACAGGGGCCCGACCCAACTACGAGCAGTACTTC

J gene: TRBJ1-1
D gene: NA
clone size: few
V gene: TRBV29-1
CDR3 protein: CSVEVSMNTEAFF
CDR3 DNA: TGCAGCGTTGAAGTCTCTATGAACACTGAAGCTTTCTTT

J gene: TRBJ2-5
D gene: NA
clone size: NA
V gene: TRBV7-2
CDR3 protein: CASSLAFVRETQYF
CDR3 DNA: TGTGCCAGCAGCTTAGCCTTCGTTCGAGAGACCCAGTACTTC

J gene: TRBJ2-1
D gene: TRBD2
clone size: once
V gene: TRBV6-1
CDR3 protein: CASSETAAGGLNEQFF
CDR3 DNA: TGTGCCAGCAGTGAAACGGCAGCGGGAGGTCTGAATGAGCAGTTCTTC

J gene: TRBJ2-1
D gene: NA
clone size: once
V gene: TRBV19
CDR3 protein: CASSMDLSSYNEQFF
CDR3 DNA: TGTGCCAGTAGTATGGACTTGAGCTCCTACAATGAGCAGTTCTTC

J gene: TRBJ1-1
D gene: NA
clone size: NA
V gene: TRBV6-6
CDR3 protein: CASSSTSGDTEAFF
CDR3 DNA: TGTGCCAGCAGTTCTACGTCAGGGGACACTGAAGCTTTCTTT

J gene: TRBJ2-7
D gene: TRBD2
clone size: NA
V gene: TRBV3-1/TRBV3-2
CDR3 protein: CASSQGLAGGGSYEQYF
CDR3 DNA: TGTGCCAGCAGCCAAGGACTAGCGGGAGGCGGGTCCTACGAGCAGTACTTC

J gene: TRBJ2-5
D gene: NA
clone size: NA
V gene: TRBV6-5
CDR3 protein: CASSLAGSETQYF
CDR3 DNA: TGTGCCAGCAGCCTAGCAGGGTCGGAGACCCAGTACTTC

J gene: TRBJ2-2
D gene: NA
clone size: few
V gene: TRBV7-2
CDR3 protein: CASSLRLVSGELFF
CDR3 DNA: TGTGCCAGCAGCCTCAGACTAGTTTCCGGGGAGCTGTTTTTT

J gene: TRBJ1-2
D gene: NA
clone size: NA
V gene: TRBV2
CDR3 protein: CASSEGEDYGYTF
CDR3 DNA: TGTGCCAGCAGTGAAGGGGAGGACTATGGCTACACCTTC

J gene: TRBJ2-5
D gene: TRBD2
clone size: NA
V gene: TRBV7-9
CDR3 protein: CASSLSGRALVTQYF
CDR3 DNA: TGTGCCAGCAGCCTCAGCGGGAGGGCCCTGGTGACCCAGTACTTC

J gene: TRBJ2-1
D gene: TRBD2
clone size: few
V gene: TRBV7-9
CDR3 protein: CASSLEGLGSNEQFF
CDR3 DNA: TGTGCCAGCAGCTTGGAAGGACTAGGTAGCAATGAGCAGTTCTTC

J gene: TRBJ1-2
D gene: NA
clone size: NA
V gene: TRBV28
CDR3 protein: CASEPYRRSGYGYTF
CDR3 DNA: TGTGCCAGCGAACCCTACAGGCGAAGCGGGTATGGCTACACCTTC

J gene: TRBJ1-2
D gene: NA
clone size: NA
V gene: TRBV5-5
CDR3 protein: CASSGAGAVGYTF
CDR3 DNA: TGTGCCAGCAGTGGTGCGGGGGCGGTTGGCTACACCTTC

J gene: TRBJ1-3
D gene: TRBD1
clone size: NA
V gene: TRBV28
CDR3 protein: CASSTPIGTGSSGNTIYF
CDR3 DNA: TGTGCCAGCAGTACCCCGATCGGGACAGGGAGCTCTGGAAACACCATATATTTT

J gene: TRBJ2-1
D gene: TRBD2
clone size: NA
V gene: TRBV9
CDR3 protein: CASTRTSGRAYNEQFF
CDR3 DNA: TGTGCCAGCACCAGGACTAGCGGGAGAGCCTACAATGAGCAGTTCTTC

J gene: TRBJ2-5
D gene: NA
clone size: NA
V gene: TRBV19
CDR3 protein: CASNGPAGPKETQYF
CDR3 DNA: TGTGCCAGTAACGGGCCGGCGGGGCCGAAAGAGACCCAGTACTTC

J gene: TRBJ2-6
D gene: NA
clone size: NA
V gene: TRBV5-1
CDR3 protein: CASSLSAGSGANVLTF
CDR3 DNA: TGCGCCAGCAGCCTTAGCGCGGGCTCTGGGGCCAACGTCCTGACTTTC

J gene: TRBJ1-3
D gene: NA
clone size: once
V gene: TRBV3-1/TRBV3-2
CDR3 protein: CASSQVFEGTIYF
CDR3 DNA: TGTGCCAGCAGCCAAGTGTTCGAGGGCACCATATATTTT

J gene: TRBJ2-7
D gene: TRBD2
clone size: NA
V gene: TRBV18
CDR3 protein: CASSSGLAGAYEQYF
CDR3 DNA: TGTGCCAGCTCATCGGGACTAGCGGGGGCCTACGAGCAGTACTTC

J gene: TRBJ1-4
D gene: NA
clone size: once
V gene: TRBV4-1
CDR3 protein: CASSHPQGRGRITNEKLFF
CDR3 DNA: TGCGCCAGCAGCCACCCCCAGGGCAGGGGACGGATAACTAATGAAAAACTGTTTTTT

J gene: TRBJ2-3
D gene: NA
clone size: NA
V gene: TRBV9
CDR3 protein: CASSVANGLTDTQYF
CDR3 DNA: TGTGCCAGCAGCGTAGCTAACGGGCTCACAGATACGCAGTATTTT

J gene: TRBJ2-2
D gene: NA
clone size: NA
V gene: TRBV19
CDR3 protein: CASHNGRGWTGELFF
CDR3 DNA: TGTGCCAGCCATAATGGTCGGGGGTGGACCGGGGAGCTGTTTTTT

J gene: TRBJ1-2
D gene: TRBD1
clone size: few
V gene: TRBV6-6
CDR3 protein: CASTAQGHYGYTF
CDR3 DNA: TGTGCCAGCACTGCACAGGGGCACTATGGCTACACCTTC

J gene: TRBJ2-3
D gene: NA
clone size: NA
V gene: TRBV9
CDR3 protein: CASSVWTAQSTDTQYF
CDR3 DNA: TGTGCCAGCAGCGTATGGACAGCCCAGAGCACAGATACGCAGTATTTT

J gene: TRBJ2-5
D gene: TRBD2
clone size: NA
V gene: TRBV2
CDR3 protein: CASTGLAASQETQYF
CDR3 DNA: TGTGCCAGCACCGGACTAGCGGCTTCCCAAGAGACCCAGTACTTC

J gene: TRBJ2-3
D gene: NA
clone size: NA
V gene: TRBV24-1
CDR3 protein: CATSDSGLTDTQYF
CDR3 DNA: TGTGCCACCAGTGATTCAGGACTGACAGATACGCAGTATTTT

J gene: TRBJ2-2
D gene: TRBD1
clone size: NA
V gene: TRBV5-1
CDR3 protein: CASSLGQGLITGELFF
CDR3 DNA: TGCGCCAGCAGCCTGGGACAGGGGCTGATCACCGGGGAGCTGTTTTTT